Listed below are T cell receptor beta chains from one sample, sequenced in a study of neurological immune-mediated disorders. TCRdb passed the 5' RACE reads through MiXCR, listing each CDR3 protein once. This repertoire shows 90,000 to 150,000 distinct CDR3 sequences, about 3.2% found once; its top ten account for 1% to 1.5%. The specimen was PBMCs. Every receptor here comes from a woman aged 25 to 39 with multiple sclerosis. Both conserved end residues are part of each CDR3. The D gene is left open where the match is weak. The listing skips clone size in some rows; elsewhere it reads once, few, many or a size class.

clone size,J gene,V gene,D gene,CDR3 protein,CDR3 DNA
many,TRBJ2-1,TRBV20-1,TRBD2,CSARGNLAGAGYNEQFF,TGCAGTGCTAGAGGGAACTTAGCGGGAGCTGGCTACAATGAGCAGTTCTTC
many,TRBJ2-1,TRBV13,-,CASSLMDGRKANEQFF,TGTGCCAGCAGCTTGATGGACGGGAGAAAGGCCAATGAGCAGTTCTTC
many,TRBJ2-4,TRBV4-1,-,CASSQEIGESRRAKNIQYF,TGCGCCAGCAGCCAAGAAATAGGGGAGAGCCGGCGCGCCAAAAACATTCAGTACTTC
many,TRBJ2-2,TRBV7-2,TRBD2,CASSSGGRPQGPGELFF,TGTGCCAGCAGCTCGGGAGGGCGGCCCCAGGGCCCCGGGGAGCTGTTTTTT
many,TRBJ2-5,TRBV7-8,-,CASSGSRGSGETQYF,TGTGCCAGCAGCGGATCCCGCGGTTCAGGGGAGACCCAGTACTTC
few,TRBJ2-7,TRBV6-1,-,CASSARTESYEQYF,TGTGCCAGCAGTGCGCGGACGGAATCCTACGAGCAGTACTTC
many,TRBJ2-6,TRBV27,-,CASSLSTYSGANVLTF,TGTGCCAGCAGTTTATCGACTTACTCTGGGGCCAACGTCCTGACTTTC
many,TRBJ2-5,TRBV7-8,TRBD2,CASSYGTSKETQYF,TGTGCCAGCAGCTATGGGACTAGTAAAGAGACCCAGTACTTC
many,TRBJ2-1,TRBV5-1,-,CASSFDRAYNEQFF,TGCGCCAGCAGCTTTGATAGGGCTTACAATGAGCAGTTCTTC
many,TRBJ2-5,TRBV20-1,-,CSASSPEVGETQYF,TGCAGTGCTAGTTCCCCGGAGGTCGGGGAGACCCAGTACTTC
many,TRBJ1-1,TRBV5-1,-,CASSLLTGMNTEAFF,TGCGCCAGCAGCCTACTTACAGGGATGAACACTGAAGCTTTCTTT
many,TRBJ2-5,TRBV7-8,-,CASSLVVGAQETQYF,TGTGCCAGCAGCTTAGTGGTGGGGGCCCAAGAGACCCAGTACTTC
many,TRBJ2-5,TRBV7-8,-,CASSFSGGGETQYF,TGTGCCAGCAGCTTTTCAGGGGGAGGAGAGACCCAGTACTTC
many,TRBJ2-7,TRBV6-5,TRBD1,CASSYGTGTYEQYF,TGTGCCAGCAGTTACGGGACAGGGACCTACGAGCAGTACTTC
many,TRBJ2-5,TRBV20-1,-,CSAWGDPGRETQYF,TGCTCTGCTTGGGGGGACCCAGGGAGGGAGACCCAGTACTTC
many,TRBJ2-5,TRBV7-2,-,CASSLAWTAQETQYF,TGTGCCAGCAGCTTAGCGTGGACAGCCCAAGAGACCCAGTACTTC
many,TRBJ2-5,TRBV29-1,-,CSVTPSSESQYF,TGCAGCGTTACCCCGTCTTCAGAGTCCCAGTACTTC
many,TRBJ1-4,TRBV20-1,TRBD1,CSVKDVDRGYEKLFF,TGCAGCGTAAAGGACGTGGACAGGGGATATGAAAAACTGTTTTTT
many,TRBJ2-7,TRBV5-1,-,CASSQGRGYEQYF,TGCGCCAGCAGCCAGGGGAGGGGCTACGAGCAGTACTTC
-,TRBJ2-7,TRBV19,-,CASSQGIGTLYEQYF,TGTGCCAGTAGCCAAGGAATCGGGACTCTGTACGAGCAGTACTTC
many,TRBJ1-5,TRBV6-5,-,CATGRGSNQPQHF,TGTGCCACCGGCCGGGGTAGCAATCAGCCCCAGCATTTT
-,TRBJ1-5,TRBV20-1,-,CSARDTTVPYSNKTQNF,TGCAGTGCTAGAGATACAACAGTACCTTATAGCAATAAGACCCAGAATTTT
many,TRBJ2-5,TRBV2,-,CASSGETGHQETQYF,TGTGCCAGCAGTGGTGAGACAGGACATCAAGAGACCCAGTACTTC
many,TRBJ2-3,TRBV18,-,CASSPRRSGGTDTQYF,TGTGCCAGCTCACCACGGCGGTCGGGCGGCACAGATACGCAGTATTTT
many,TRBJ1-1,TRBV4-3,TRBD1,CASSQDRTGGAWDTEAFF,TGCGCCAGCAGCCAAGACCGGACAGGGGGCGCATGGGACACTGAAGCTTTCTTT
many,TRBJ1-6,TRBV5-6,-,CASSLPDTPAPLHF,TGTGCCAGCAGCTTGCCGGACACGCCAGCACCCCTCCACTTT
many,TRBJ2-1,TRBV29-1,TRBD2,CSAGLAGVDEQFF,TGCAGCGCGGGACTAGCGGGAGTGGATGAGCAGTTCTTC
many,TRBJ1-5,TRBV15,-,CATSRDMGQPQHF,TGTGCCACCAGCAGAGATATGGGTCAGCCCCAGCATTTT
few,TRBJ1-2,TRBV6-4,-,CASRADSISSGYGYTF,TGTGCCAGCAGAGCGGACAGTATAAGTTCGGGCTATGGCTACACCTTC
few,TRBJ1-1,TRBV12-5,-,CASGPEAVNTEAFF,TGTGCTAGTGGTCCTGAGGCGGTGAACACTGAAGCTTTCTTT
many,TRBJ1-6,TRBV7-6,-,CASSLEAGNNSPLHF,TGTGCCAGCAGCTTAGAAGCAGGGAACAATTCACCCCTCCACTTT
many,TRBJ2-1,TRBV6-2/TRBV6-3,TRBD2,CASTPFRGVGYNEQFF,TGTGCCAGCACCCCCTTTCGGGGGGTCGGGTACAATGAGCAGTTCTTC
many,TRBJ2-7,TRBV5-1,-,CASSLVGSSMFYEQYF,TGCGCCAGCAGCTTGGTCGGGAGCTCGATGTTCTACGAGCAGTACTTC
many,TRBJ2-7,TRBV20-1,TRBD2,CSASTSGSAYEQYF,TGCAGTGCTAGTACTAGCGGTTCTGCCTACGAGCAGTACTTC
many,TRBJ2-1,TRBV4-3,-,CASSQDRGLSYNEQFF,TGCGCCAGCAGCCAAGACCGGGGGCTTTCCTACAATGAGCAGTTCTTC
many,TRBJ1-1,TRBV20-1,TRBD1,CSASSPWRDRGHEAFF,TGCAGTGCTAGCTCCCCTTGGCGAGACAGGGGACATGAAGCTTTCTTT
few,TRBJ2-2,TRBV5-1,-,CASSLVGGGNGELFF,TGCGCCAGCAGCTTGGTTGGAGGGGGTAACGGGGAGCTGTTTTTT
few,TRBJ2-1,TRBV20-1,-,CSARAGGVSYNEQFF,TGCAGTGCTAGAGCGGGCGGGGTCTCCTACAATGAGCAGTTCTTC
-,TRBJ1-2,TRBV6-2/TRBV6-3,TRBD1,CASRGQSGNYGYTF,TGTGCCAGCAGGGGACAGTCAGGAAACTATGGCTACACCTTC
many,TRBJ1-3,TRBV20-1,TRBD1,CSAEDRGRGNTIYF,TGCAGTGCTGAAGACAGGGGGAGAGGAAACACCATATATTTT
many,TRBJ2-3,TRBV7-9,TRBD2,CASRPGLAGITDTQYF,TGTGCCAGCAGACCCGGACTAGCGGGGATCACAGATACGCAGTATTTT
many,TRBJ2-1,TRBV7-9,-,CASGGLLNLYNEQFF,TGTGCCAGCGGGGGGCTGCTAAACCTCTACAATGAGCAGTTCTTC
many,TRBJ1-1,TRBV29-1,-,CSAGPGVDTEAFF,TGCAGCGCCGGCCCTGGGGTGGACACTGAAGCTTTCTTT
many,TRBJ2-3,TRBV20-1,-,CSAPALDLTDTQYF,TGCAGTGCTCCCGCACTAGATCTGACAGATACGCAGTATTTT
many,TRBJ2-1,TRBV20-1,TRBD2,CSASFGTSDNEQFF,TGCAGTGCTAGTTTCGGGACTAGCGACAATGAGCAGTTCTTC
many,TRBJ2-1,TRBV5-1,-,CASSLAEARTVNEQFF,TGCGCCAGCAGCTTGGCCGAGGCACGTACTGTCAATGAGCAGTTCTTC
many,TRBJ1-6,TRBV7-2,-,CASSLLHGADYNSPLHF,TGTGCCAGCAGCTTGTTACATGGGGCTGACTATAATTCACCCCTCCACTTT
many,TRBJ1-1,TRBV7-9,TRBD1,CASRTGVEAFF,TGTGCCAGCAGGACAGGGGTTGAAGCTTTCTTT
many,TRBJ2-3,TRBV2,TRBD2,CASRPRPGTSGGSTDTQYF,TGTGCCAGCAGACCCAGACCCGGGACTAGCGGGGGAAGCACAGATACGCAGTATTTT
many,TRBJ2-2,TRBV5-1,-,CASSLQDTGELFF,TGCGCCAGCAGCTTACAGGACACCGGGGAGCTGTTTTTT
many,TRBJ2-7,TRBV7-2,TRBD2,CASRPGLAAPYEQYF,TGTGCCAGCAGACCCGGACTAGCGGCCCCCTACGAGCAGTACTTC
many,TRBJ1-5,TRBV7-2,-,CASSQGWGNQPQHF,TGTGCCAGCAGTCAGGGGTGGGGGAATCAGCCCCAGCATTTT
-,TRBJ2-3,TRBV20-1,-,CSASSAGGGDTQYF,TGCAGTGCTAGTTCGGCCGGAGGTGGAGATACGCAGTATTTT
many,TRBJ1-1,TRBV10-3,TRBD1,CAIRTGTANTEAFF,TGTGCCATCAGAACCGGGACAGCGAACACTGAAGCTTTCTTT
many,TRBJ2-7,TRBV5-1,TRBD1,CASSYDTGVRQYF,TGCGCCAGCAGCTATGACACAGGGGTAAGGCAGTACTTC
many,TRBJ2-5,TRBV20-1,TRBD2,CSALIAGGPGETQYF,TGCAGTGCGTTGATAGCGGGAGGGCCGGGGGAGACCCAGTACTTC
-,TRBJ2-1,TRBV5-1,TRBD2,CASSFWTSHSYNEQFF,TGCGCCAGCAGCTTCTGGACTAGCCATTCCTACAATGAGCAGTTCTTC
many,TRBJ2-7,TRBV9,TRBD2,CASSPRLAGGSYEQYF,TGTGCCAGCAGCCCAAGACTAGCGGGGGGCTCCTACGAGCAGTACTTC
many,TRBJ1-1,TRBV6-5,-,CASSVSVNTEAFF,TGTGCCAGCAGCGTCTCAGTGAACACTGAAGCTTTCTTT
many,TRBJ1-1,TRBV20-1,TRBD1,CSAHHAGGNTEAFF,TGCAGTGCCCATCATGCAGGGGGCAACACTGAAGCTTTCTTT